One sample yielded the 8 T cell receptor beta chains listed below, sequenced in a study of blood T cell repertoires in COVID-19. TCRdb's copy holds only in-frame clones and misses some; the assay was immunoSEQ multiplex PCR. The sample records 110,000 or so clones, 65% to 80% being singletons. The source material was peripheral blood. These receptors all come from a man aged 50 to 60 with acute or convalescent COVID-19.

The chain couples TRBV7-3 to TRBJ2-7; 8 positions agree with TRBD1. CDR3 size: 14 residues. Trimming at V came to 2 bases and at J to 4 bases, leaving 4 bases not matched to a gene. The germline CDR1 and CDR2 sequences are SGHTA and FQGTGA. The CDR3 bases are TGTGCCAGCAGCTTAGGACAGGGTTTTTACGAGCAGTACTTC. This encodes CASSLGQGFYEQYF.

The genes are TRBV7-3 and TRBJ2-1; 11 nucleotides align to TRBD2. V shed 4 bases and J 6 bases; nucleotides not matched to a gene: 8. The CDR3 sequence is 16 residues long. Germline CDR1 is SGHTA and CDR2 is FQGTGA. The CDR3 DNA sequence: TGTGCCAGCAGCTCTATGACTAGCGGGACTGCCAATGAGCAGTTCTTC. Protein: CASSSMTSGTANEQFF.

On this clone itself: The junction differs from germline at one of its ends, possibly a read error. The chain has TRBV7-7 and TRBJ2-7; 9 bases match TRBD1. Germline CDR1 is SSHAT and CDR2 is FNYEAQ (reference sequence). The CDR3 extends over 17 amino acids. The CDR3 bases are TGTGCTAGCAGCTTAGGCTCCCCCGGGACAGGGAGAGACGAGCAGTACTTC. It is translated as CASSLGSPGTGRDEQYF.

This clone was seen only once. The chain carries TRBV5-8 and TRBJ1-2; D gene ambiguous. Trimming took 0 bases from V and 0 from J, leaving 9 bases between them. The CDR3 totals 15 residues. Germline V gene sequence: CDR1 SGHTS, CDR2 YDEGEE. DNA of the CDR3: TGTGCCAGCAGCTTGGTAGGACTAACTAACTATGGCTACACCTTC. Its protein is CASSLVGLTNYGYTF.

The count of this clone is one. The chain employs TRBV19 and TRBJ2-2; D is possibly TRBD2 (5 bases). V was pared by 4 bases and J by 7 bases, with 7 bases between. Germline V CDR1 and CDR2: LNHDA, SQIVND (reference sequence). The CDR3 runs to 12 residues. CDR3 amino acids: CASSSGFGELFF. The DNA for the CDR3 is TGTGCCAGTAGTAGCGGGTTCGGGGAGCTGTTTTTT.

The chain couples TRBV5-6 to TRBJ2-5; TRBD1 agrees at 7 bases. This CDR3 has 15 residues. Unmatched junction bases numbered 8, after V lost 3 bases and J lost 3 bases. In germline, CDR1 is SGHDT, CDR2 YYEEEE. As DNA, the CDR3 is TGTGCCAGCAGCTGGGCAGGGGGAGTGGAAGAGACCCAGTACTTC. It codes for CASSWAGGVEETQYF.

This clone has a handful of counts. The chain joins TRBV30 to TRBJ1-5; D gene unclear. Germline V lookup: CDR1 GTSNPN, CDR2 SVGIG (reference sequence). With 6 bases removed from V and 5 bases from J, the gap between germline ends came to 11 bases. This CDR3 is built from 12 residues. In nucleotides, the CDR3 is TGTGCCTGCCCGGCGGGTTATCAGCCCCAGCATTTT. Translation gives CACPAGYQPQHF.

The rearrangement uses TRBV7-9 and TRBJ2-7, with a weak D call TRBD2 (5 bases). Trimming took 4 bases from V and 7 from J, leaving 14 bases between them. CDR3 size: 13 residues. The germline CDR1 and CDR2 sequences are SEHNR and FQNEAQ (reference sequence). CDR3 sequence: CASSSRRPREQYF. The CDR3 nucleotides are TGTGCCAGCAGCTCCCGGAGGCCGCGGGAGCAGTACTTC.